A selection of T cell receptor beta chains follows, all from one sample in a study of T cell changes during pregnancy in multiple sclerosis. The assay was immunoSEQ multiplex PCR, and TCRdb's table has in-frame clones only and misses some. The sample includes around 77,000 clones, around 90% seen only once; the top ten take approximately 1%. The source material was peripheral blood, sampled in the third trimester of pregnancy. The receptors stem from a female donor with multiple sclerosis, enrolled in a pregnancy study. Each CDR3 is given with its conserved first and last residue. Each record gives: clone size, J gene, D gene, V gene, CDR3 protein, CDR3 DNA. The D gene is left open where the match is weak. Clone size is stated in some rows and not others, as once, few, many or a class when expanded.

size: few
J: TRBJ2-1
D: TRBD2
V: TRBV7-2
CDR3: CASSLENSGRNEQFF
DNA: TGTGCCAGCAGCTTAGAGAATAGCGGGAGGAATGAGCAGTTCTTC

size: .
J: TRBJ1-2
D: .
V: TRBV5-6
CDR3: CASSLDRATGYTF
DNA: TGTGCCAGCAGCTTGGACAGGGCAACTGGCTACACCTTC

size: .
J: TRBJ2-2
D: TRBD1
V: TRBV29-1
CDR3: CSVGQGAITGELFF
DNA: TGCAGCGTTGGACAGGGGGCGATCACCGGGGAGCTGTTTTTT

size: .
J: TRBJ1-2
D: .
V: TRBV5-1
CDR3: CASSRGVLAGIGGYTF
DNA: TGCGCCAGCAGCCGGGGGGTCCTCGCGGGTATTGGAGGCTACACCTTC

size: .
J: TRBJ1-1
D: TRBD1
V: TRBV2
CDR3: CASSLLGQGMSTEAFF
DNA: TGTGCCAGCAGTTTATTGGGACAGGGGATGTCCACTGAAGCTTTCTTT

size: .
J: TRBJ2-7
D: TRBD2
V: TRBV4-2
CDR3: CASSQSGTSAYEQYF
DNA: TGTGCCAGCAGCCAATCGGGGACTAGCGCCTACGAGCAGTACTTC

size: .
J: TRBJ2-1
D: TRBD2
V: TRBV30
CDR3: CAWSEGRGSGRSIEQFF
DNA: TGTGCCTGGAGCGAGGGTCGGGGGAGCGGGAGATCTATTGAGCAGTTCTTC

size: .
J: TRBJ2-7
D: TRBD2
V: TRBV7-2
CDR3: CASSFGLAGVYEQYF
DNA: TGTGCCAGCAGCTTCGGCCTAGCGGGAGTCTACGAGCAGTACTTC

size: .
J: TRBJ2-5
D: .
V: TRBV6-1
CDR3: CASSWASGSGETQYF
DNA: TGTGCCAGCAGCTGGGCATCCGGGAGCGGAGAGACCCAGTACTTC

size: .
J: TRBJ2-1
D: .
V: TRBV9
CDR3: CASSVESEGVTFYNEQFF
DNA: TGTGCCAGCAGCGTAGAGAGTGAAGGGGTAACCTTTTACAATGAGCAGTTCTTC

size: .
J: TRBJ2-1
D: TRBD2
V: TRBV5-1
CDR3: CASSLPSGPYNEQFF
DNA: TGCGCCAGCAGCTTGCCTAGCGGGCCCTACAATGAGCAGTTCTTC

size: .
J: TRBJ1-3
D: .
V: TRBV25-1
CDR3: CASSEPSGNTIYF
DNA: TGTGCCAGCTCCGAGCCCTCTGGAAACACCATATATTTT

size: .
J: TRBJ1-1
D: .
V: TRBV5-1
CDR3: CASSLAQPGAEAFF
DNA: TGCGCCAGCAGCTTGGCCCAGCCCGGGGCTGAAGCTTTCTTT

size: once
J: TRBJ2-1
D: .
V: TRBV6-5
CDR3: CASSYGGGSYNEQFF
DNA: TGTGCCAGCAGTTACGGGGGAGGCTCCTACAATGAGCAGTTCTTC

size: .
J: TRBJ2-1
D: TRBD2
V: TRBV6-5
CDR3: CASSYWAGTSNEQFF
DNA: TGTGCCAGCAGTTACTGGGCCGGGACTAGCAATGAGCAGTTCTTC

size: .
J: TRBJ1-1
D: .
V: TRBV6-5
CDR3: CASSLRENTEAFF
DNA: TGTGCCAGCAGTCTCAGGGAGAACACTGAAGCTTTCTTT

size: .
J: TRBJ1-2
D: TRBD1
V: TRBV27
CDR3: CASSLGTGIAYGYTF
DNA: TGTGCCAGCAGTTTAGGGACAGGGATTGCATATGGCTACACCTTC

size: .
J: TRBJ1-6
D: .
V: TRBV29-1
CDR3: CSVEDQKAGVRNSPLHF
DNA: TGCAGCGTTGAAGATCAGAAGGCAGGGGTGAGGAATTCACCCCTCCACTTT

size: .
J: TRBJ2-5
D: TRBD2
V: TRBV2
CDR3: CASSKEAGTSGSRETQYF
DNA: TGTGCCAGCAGCAAAGAAGCCGGGACTAGCGGGAGCCGAGAGACCCAGTACTTC

size: once
J: TRBJ2-1
D: .
V: TRBV19
CDR3: CASSSEGSSYNEQFF
DNA: TGTGCCAGTAGTTCAGAGGGTAGCTCCTACAATGAGCAGTTCTTC

size: .
J: TRBJ2-3
D: TRBD2
V: TRBV5-1
CDR3: CASGGTRTFSTDTQYF
DNA: TGCGCCAGCGGAGGGACTAGAACCTTTAGCACAGATACGCAGTATTTT

size: .
J: TRBJ2-1
D: .
V: TRBV5-1
CDR3: CASSTKGKKPDNEQFF
DNA: TGCGCCAGCAGCACGAAGGGGAAAAAACCTGACAATGAGCAGTTCTTC

size: once
J: TRBJ2-5
D: TRBD1
V: TRBV9
CDR3: CASSVGWQGAETQYF
DNA: TGTGCCAGCAGCGTAGGATGGCAGGGGGCAGAGACCCAGTACTTC

size: .
J: TRBJ1-2
D: .
V: TRBV20-1
CDR3: CSASSAGGYTF
DNA: TGCAGTGCTAGTTCGGCGGGTGGCTACACCTTC

size: .
J: TRBJ1-1
D: TRBD1
V: TRBV19
CDR3: CASRRQGDTEAFF
DNA: TGTGCCAGTCGTCGCCAGGGGGACACTGAAGCTTTCTTT

size: .
J: TRBJ1-4
D: TRBD1
V: TRBV10-3
CDR3: CAISESTGANEKLFF
DNA: TGTGCCATCAGTGAGTCGACAGGGGCTAATGAAAAACTGTTTTTT

size: .
J: TRBJ2-7
D: .
V: TRBV6-5
CDR3: CASSYIRASSYEQYF
DNA: TGTGCCAGCAGTTACATCAGGGCTAGCTCCTACGAGCAGTACTTC

size: once
J: TRBJ2-1
D: .
V: TRBV6-5
CDR3: CASRTTGSGYNEQFF
DNA: TGTGCCAGCAGGACAACGGGGAGTGGATACAATGAGCAGTTCTTC

size: .
J: TRBJ2-7
D: TRBD1
V: TRBV19
CDR3: CASSVGQGTTPYEQYF
DNA: TGTGCCAGTAGTGTGGGACAGGGGACAACACCCTACGAGCAGTACTTC

size: once
J: TRBJ2-7
D: TRBD1
V: TRBV7-8
CDR3: CASSLAGQGAYEQYF
DNA: TGTGCCAGCAGCTTAGCGGGACAGGGGGCCTACGAGCAGTACTTC

size: .
J: TRBJ2-1
D: TRBD2
V: TRBV12-5
CDR3: CASGLVLAGGGYNEQFF
DNA: TGTGCTAGTGGTTTGGTTCTCGCGGGAGGGGGGTACAATGAGCAGTTCTTC

size: few
J: TRBJ2-7
D: TRBD1
V: TRBV6-1
CDR3: CASSVIPGQGVYEQYF
DNA: TGTGCCAGCAGTGTCATACCGGGACAGGGGGTTTACGAGCAGTACTTC

size: .
J: TRBJ1-3
D: .
V: TRBV10-1
CDR3: CASSLQGSGNTIYF
DNA: TGCGCCAGCAGCCTACAGGGATCTGGAAACACCATATATTTT

size: .
J: TRBJ1-3
D: .
V: TRBV5-6
CDR3: CASSLGRSGNTIYF
DNA: TGTGCCAGCAGCTTGGGGAGATCTGGAAACACCATATATTTT

size: .
J: TRBJ2-2
D: TRBD1
V: TRBV4-1
CDR3: CASSPVPGQGAGELFF
DNA: TGCGCCAGCAGCCCAGTACCGGGACAGGGGGCCGGGGAGCTGTTTTTT

size: once
J: TRBJ1-6
D: .
V: TRBV30
CDR3: CAWSVLTGNSPLHF
DNA: TGTGCCTGGAGTGTACTAACAGGGAATTCACCCCTCCACTTT

size: .
J: TRBJ2-1
D: TRBD2
V: TRBV5-4
CDR3: CASSPSGSSYNEQFF
DNA: TGTGCCAGCAGCCCCAGCGGGAGCTCCTACAATGAGCAGTTCTTC

size: .
J: TRBJ2-5
D: .
V: TRBV6-5
CDR3: CASSSTGPETQYF
DNA: TGTGCCAGCAGCTCCACAGGGCCTGAGACCCAGTACTTC

size: .
J: TRBJ2-1
D: TRBD2
V: TRBV7-8
CDR3: CASSFGREGNEQFF
DNA: TGTGCCAGCAGCTTTGGGCGGGAGGGTAATGAGCAGTTCTTC